The following is a T cell receptor beta chain sequence with its context. Its antigen is currently not known. No much larger clone exists at a distance of one base, and base qualities are not known. The record originates from a study of shared clonotypes between healthy human individuals (dated by TCRdb to the early 2020s). General notes on the study: The cohort comprised a couple of women and a few men aged 18 to 49 years. For each donor, CD4 naive and CD4 memory were each given three plates, CD8 naive was given two plates, and CD8 memory was given one plate. To estimate repertoire size and how much clonotype sharing occurs between individuals, the study deeply sequenced the blood TCR repertoires of about five healthy adults. To increase sequencing depth and limit assay-specific biases, different laboratories used diverse techniques to prepare libraries and sequence TCR repertoires. Per donor, leukapheresis produced somewhere between about 0.8 and 9.5 billion PBMCs.

Overall study outcomes, separate from this receptor: When several donors were compared, the shared fraction of clonotypes was around 5% for naive CD4, less than 4% for naive CD8, 2% to 2.5% for memory CD4, and under 0.5% for memory CD8. Pairwise subsampling indicated that sequencing depth was expected to affect the degree of clonotype sharing among donors. Naive subsets generally had larger estimated clonotype richness than memory subsets. Incomplete sequencing was indicated by rarefaction of sorted-subset datasets, despite the large sequencing depth. The genetic and exposure-history diversity represented was limited by the small number of donors. Sampling was restricted to blood, and TCR repertoires in tissues likely differ from the TCR repertoires found in blood. Compared with non-shared clonotypes, the clonotypes found in all four sorted-subset donors had higher generation probabilities.

The donors were healthy, HIV-negative adults with no recently reported acute infections or vaccinations. Only Caucasian adults living in Nashville, Tennessee, USA were represented among the donors. The CD8 memory samples were a combination of magnetically selected CD45RO+ cells and CCR7-negative CD45RA+ effector memory (TemRA) cells. After blood collection by leukapheresis, PBMCs were isolated using Ficoll-Histopaque density gradient centrifugation and then cryopreserved in the vapor phase of liquid nitrogen. Purity and quantity of every magnetically sorted T cell population were checked by analytical flow cytometry. Genomic DNA was isolated from each sorted fraction and quantified by UV absorbance on a Nanodrop 2000c. Using the deep immunoSEQ assay, multiplex PCR amplified TCR CDR3 regions from genomic DNA. Extracted genomic DNA from each cell subset was spread evenly across all wells of several immunoSEQ 96-well plates, with each plate serving as a replicate. For sorted subsets, roughly 200 ng of genomic DNA, equivalent to some 30,000 T cell genomes, went into each replicate PCR. Purified libraries were quantified with a Qubit 3.0 fluorometer, sized on a Bioanalyzer 2100, and re-quantified with the KAPA Library Quantification kit. Each immunoSEQ 96-well plate was sequenced on its own single-read 150-cycle Illumina NextSeq 550 flow cell. The paper's processing steps were these. The immunoSEQ output contained only junctional sequences without quality scores, so filtering could not match that applied to full-length reads. Sequences were annotated with PyIR, a Python wrapper for IgBLAST v1.9, and V/J genes and CDR3 were assigned using IMGT germline references. Reads with weak V/J assignments (E-value above 1e-6), missing CDR3, stop codons, out-of-frame junctions, or ambiguous translated residues were removed. V3J clonotypes were defined as sequences sharing the same inferred V gene, J gene, and CDR3 amino acid sequence. Percentage overlap between repertoires was calculated by dividing the number of shared unique clonotypes by the size of the smaller repertoire. Three approaches were used to assess repertoire richness: RTK rarefaction, the Chao1 estimator, and Recon v2.1 estimates of unobserved clonotypes. OLGA was used to compute generation probabilities for all TCRbeta clonotypes that the gDNA method yielded from a few donors. Drawn from immuneACCESS, this table holds only the in-frame rearrangements with V and J called that TCRdb kept. Clones are partly lost; checked studies trace under half to an unresolved V gene and leave the rest unexplained. V and J calls and clone size follow that table, whereas D and trimming were derived from the DNA. The sample profile shows about 120,000 clones; roughly 70% of them were found once. Roughly 24% of the sample lies in the top ten.

V is cut by 7 bases and J by 7 bases, and the space between the germline ends is 13 bases. According to the germline V gene, CDR1 reads SQVTM and CDR2 reads ANQGSEA. The CDR3 spans 11 residues, from the cysteine through the phenylalanine. Here the CDR3 DNA is all that survives: 33 bases in frame from base 1. The sample comprised memory CD8+ T cells sorted from blood. The cell subset or site label here, explained by the study, means: CD45RO+ cells pooled with CCR7-negative TemRA cells. The TCR sequence derives from a woman in her 30s in good health. The chain is encoded by TRBV29-1 joined to TRBJ1-1; no D segment can be confidently identified. The CDR3 reads CSALQGLEAFF. The DNA reads as follows: TGCAGCGCCCTACAAGGGCTTGAAGCTTTCTTT.